This T cell receptor beta chain emerged from a study of sequential checkpoint blockade in melanoma. In the study overall: Both treatment sequences were followed by maintenance nivolumab.

The V gene lost 3 bases and the J gene lost 0 bases, with 17 bases spanning the gap. The CDR3 is 17 amino acids. Germline CDR1 is MDHEN and CDR2 is SYDVKM. Treatment denoted: randomized to nivolumab then ipilimumab (arm A) or the reverse (arm B). Sorted cells were live CD3+CD8+, lacking CD19 and CD56, from PBMCs. Generated by immunoSEQ multiplex PCR, the TCRdb table keeps only in-frame clones and is missing some. The sample lists 18,000 or so clones, roughly 53% occurring once. The clonotype was recovered from a human donor with melanoma. This specimen consisted of CD8+ T cells sorted from blood (inferred from file names), obtained from a patient given nivolumab and ipilimumab in sequence. The V gene is TRBV28, the J gene TRBJ1-1; D is possibly TRBD1 (5 bases). CDR3 protein: CASSLRDESLMNTEAFF. In DNA form, the CDR3 reads TGTGCCAGCAGTTTGCGGGACGAGTCGCTGATGAACACTGAAGCTTTCTTT.